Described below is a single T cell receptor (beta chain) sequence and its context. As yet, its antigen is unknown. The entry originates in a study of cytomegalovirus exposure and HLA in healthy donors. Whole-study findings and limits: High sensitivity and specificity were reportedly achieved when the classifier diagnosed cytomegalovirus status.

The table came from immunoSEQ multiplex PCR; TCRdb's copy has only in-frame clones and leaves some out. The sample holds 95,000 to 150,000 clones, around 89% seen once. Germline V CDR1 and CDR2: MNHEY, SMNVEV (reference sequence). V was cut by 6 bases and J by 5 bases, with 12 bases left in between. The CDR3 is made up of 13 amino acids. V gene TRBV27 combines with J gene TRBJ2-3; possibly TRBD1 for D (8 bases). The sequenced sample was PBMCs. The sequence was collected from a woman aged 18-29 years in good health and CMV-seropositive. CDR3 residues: CASRTGGGDTQYF. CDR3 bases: TGTGCCAGCAGAACAGGGGGGGGAGATACGCAGTATTTT.